This TCR beta chain appears in the sequencing data of a study of cytomegalovirus exposure and HLA in healthy donors. Study at large: Inside one of the first data releases sat about 91 million unique TCRs taken from HLA-typed donors.

The PCR contained 60 Vbeta and 13 Jbeta primers. The table came from immunoSEQ multiplex PCR; TCRdb's copy has only in-frame clones and leaves some out. The sample contains approximately 110,000 clones, 75% to 85% of which appear only once. A few counts support this clone. Its antigen is not known. Overall study findings and caveats: As a later analysis revealed, most CMV-associated TCR beta chains appeared HLA-restricted. In a later analysis, TCR beta V- and J-gene trimming showed a link to a missense DCLRE1C variant.

Sequenced input: PBMCs. This sequence was found in a man aged 40-55 years in good health and CMV-seronegative.

The CDR3 DNA sequence: TGTGCCAGCAGTTCTCCGGGACAGGGGGCACATGAGCAGTTCTTC. Its translation: CASSSPGQGAHEQFF. The chain has TRBV5-6 and TRBJ2-1, with 12 bases identical to TRBD1. This CDR3 has 15 amino acids. Germline lookup yields CDR1 SGHDT and CDR2 YYEEEE. Trimming at V came to 5 bases and at J to 8 bases, leaving 8 bases not matched to a gene. Drawing the rest from reference TRBV5-6 and TRBJ2-1, the complete variable domain is DAGVTQSPTHLIKTRGQQVTLRCSPKSGHDTVSWYQQALGQGPQFIFQYYEEEERQRGNFPDRFSGHQFPNYSSELNVNALLLGDSALYLCASSSPGQGAHEQFFGPGTRLTVL.